This TCR beta chain was sequenced for a study of cytomegalovirus exposure and HLA in healthy donors. Use of 60 Vbeta and 13 Jbeta primers characterized the PCR. Only in-frame clones appear in the TCRdb table, and some are missing; sequencing was by immunoSEQ multiplex PCR. The profile shows some 89,000 clones, roughly 76% of them singletons. This CDR3 is built from 16 residues. The V gene end was trimmed by 2 bases and the J gene end by 2 bases; junction bases not matched to a gene: 4. Looked up from germline, CDR1 is MNHEY and CDR2 is SVGAGI. The gene calls are TRBV6-5 and TRBJ2-3, with TRBD2 matching over 10 bases. Sequenced sample: PBMCs. This receptor was taken from a woman in her 30s in good health and CMV-seronegative. The CDR3 coding sequence is TGTGCCAGCAGTTACGCTAGCGGGAGCGCCACAGATACGCAGTATTTT. It codes for CASSYASGSATDTQYF.